This T cell receptor (beta chain) came from a study of blood T cell repertoires in COVID-19. Study at large: Italy, Spain and the United States were the sources of the convalescent and acute COVID-19 samples. PBMCs, B-cell-depleted T cells, or T cells provided the cDNA or gDNA that made up the material.

Authors' methods: Scientists estimated how many nucleated cells there were by amplifying reference gene primers. Sequencing used immunoSEQ multiplex PCR; TCRdb keeps in-frame clones, though not all of them. Clone size and V and J calls were adopted from that table, with D and trimming inferred from the DNA. The sample shows some 150,000 clones, 84% of them seen only once. The sequence was obtained from a human donor in a cohort sampled during active COVID-19. Sequenced material: peripheral blood.

The CDR3 DNA reads TGTGCCAGCAGCCAGCTAGCTAACTATGGCTACACCTTC. This sequence encodes CASSQLANYGYTF. The chain links TRBV7-9 to TRBJ1-2; D uncertain. Trimming pared 5 bases from V and 0 bases from J, leaving 7 bases between. Germline assignment: CDR1 SEHNR and CDR2 FQNEAQ (reference sequence). This CDR3 is 13 amino acids long.